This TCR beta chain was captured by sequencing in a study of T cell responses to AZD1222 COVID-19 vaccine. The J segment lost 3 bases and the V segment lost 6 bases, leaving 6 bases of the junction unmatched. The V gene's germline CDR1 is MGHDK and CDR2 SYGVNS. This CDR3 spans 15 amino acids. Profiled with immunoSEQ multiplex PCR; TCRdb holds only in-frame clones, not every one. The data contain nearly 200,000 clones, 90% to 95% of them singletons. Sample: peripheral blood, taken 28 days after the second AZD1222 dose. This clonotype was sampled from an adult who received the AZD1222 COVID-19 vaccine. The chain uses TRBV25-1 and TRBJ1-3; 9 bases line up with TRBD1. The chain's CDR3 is CASRETGGFGNTIYF. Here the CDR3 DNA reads TGTGCCAGCAGAGAGACAGGGGGGTTTGGAAACACCATATATTTT.